This is a list of T cell receptor beta chains from one sample in a study of CD8 T cells in Susac syndrome. MiXCR, applied by TCRdb to the immunoSEQ multiplex PCR reads, yields one record per CDR3 protein. The table lists 160,000 or so distinct CDR3 sequences, around 95% of them singletons. Sample: CD4+ T cells from PBMCs. Receptor source: a human donor with Susac syndrome. CDR3s include the opening cysteine and the closing phenylalanine or tryptophan. Fields, in order: D gene, V gene, J gene, clone size, CDR3 protein, CDR3 DNA. D genes are given only for firm matches. Some rows have no size entry. The others give once, few or many, or a class for an expanded clone.

D gene: .; V gene: TRBV6-5; J gene: TRBJ1-2; clone size: .; CDR3 protein: CASSYAGADGYTF; CDR3 DNA: TGTGCCAGCAGTTACGCGGGGGCAGATGGCTACACCTTC
D gene: .; V gene: TRBV20-1; J gene: TRBJ1-6; clone size: .; CDR3 protein: CSASPGGGNSPLHF; CDR3 DNA: TGCAGTGCTAGTCCGGGAGGAGGTAATTCACCCCTCCACTTT
D gene: TRBD1; V gene: TRBV29-1; J gene: TRBJ2-5; clone size: .; CDR3 protein: CSVVDRGETQYF; CDR3 DNA: TGCAGCGTGGTCGACAGGGGTGAGACCCAGTACTTC
D gene: TRBD1; V gene: TRBV7-2; J gene: TRBJ1-2; clone size: few; CDR3 protein: CASSQGQGYGYTF; CDR3 DNA: TGTGCCAGCAGTCAAGGACAGGGATACGGCTACACCTTC
D gene: .; V gene: TRBV20-1; J gene: TRBJ2-2; clone size: .; CDR3 protein: CSARGMTTGELFF; CDR3 DNA: TGCAGTGCTAGAGGAATGACCACCGGGGAGCTGTTTTTT
D gene: TRBD1; V gene: TRBV20-1; J gene: TRBJ2-5; clone size: .; CDR3 protein: CSASPADRARKTQYF; CDR3 DNA: TGCAGTGCTTCTCCGGCCGACAGGGCGAGAAAGACCCAGTACTTC
D gene: .; V gene: TRBV29-1; J gene: TRBJ1-2; clone size: .; CDR3 protein: CSDLGPYGYTF; CDR3 DNA: TGCAGCGACCTGGGGCCCTATGGCTACACCTTC
D gene: .; V gene: TRBV19; J gene: TRBJ1-5; clone size: once; CDR3 protein: CASSIDRAPGHQPQHF; CDR3 DNA: TGTGCCAGTAGTATAGATCGGGCGCCAGGGCATCAGCCCCAGCATTTT
D gene: .; V gene: TRBV20-1; J gene: TRBJ2-7; clone size: .; CDR3 protein: CSARMEALQYF; CDR3 DNA: TGCAGTGCTAGAATGGAAGCTTTACAGTACTTC
D gene: TRBD2; V gene: TRBV5-4; J gene: TRBJ2-3; clone size: .; CDR3 protein: CASSLGPPLAGTTDTQYF; CDR3 DNA: TGTGCCAGCAGCTTGGGCCCACCGTTAGCGGGGACCACAGATACGCAGTATTTT
D gene: .; V gene: TRBV29-1; J gene: TRBJ2-5; clone size: .; CDR3 protein: CSFPAGETQYF; CDR3 DNA: TGCAGCTTTCCAGCGGGAGAGACCCAGTACTTC
D gene: TRBD1; V gene: TRBV6-5; J gene: TRBJ2-1; clone size: .; CDR3 protein: CASKPGQGNNEQFF; CDR3 DNA: TGTGCCAGCAAACCGGGACAGGGAAACAATGAGCAGTTCTTC
D gene: TRBD2; V gene: TRBV20-1; J gene: TRBJ2-2; clone size: .; CDR3 protein: CSARESGGAVSPGELFF; CDR3 DNA: TGCAGTGCCCGGGAGAGCGGGGGGGCCGTTTCCCCCGGGGAGCTGTTTTTT
D gene: TRBD2; V gene: TRBV12-3/TRBV12-4; J gene: TRBJ2-1; clone size: .; CDR3 protein: CASRASGGAVYNEQFF; CDR3 DNA: TGTGCCAGCAGGGCTAGCGGGGGGGCCGTCTACAATGAGCAGTTCTTC
D gene: .; V gene: TRBV4-1; J gene: TRBJ2-5; clone size: .; CDR3 protein: CASSQVGTQGQETQYF; CDR3 DNA: TGCGCCAGCAGCCAAGTCGGGACCCAGGGCCAAGAGACCCAGTACTTC
D gene: .; V gene: TRBV5-4; J gene: TRBJ1-2; clone size: .; CDR3 protein: CASTRPQARGYTF; CDR3 DNA: TGTGCCAGCACCCGCCCCCAGGCGCGGGGCTACACCTTC
D gene: .; V gene: TRBV27; J gene: TRBJ1-1; clone size: .; CDR3 protein: CASNVPGQPNTEAFF; CDR3 DNA: TGTGCCAGCAACGTACCGGGACAACCGAACACTGAAGCTTTCTTT
D gene: TRBD1; V gene: TRBV25-1; J gene: TRBJ2-7; clone size: .; CDR3 protein: CASRGQQSYEQYF; CDR3 DNA: TGTGCCAGCAGGGGACAGCAATCCTACGAGCAGTACTTC
D gene: TRBD2; V gene: TRBV5-1; J gene: TRBJ2-3; clone size: .; CDR3 protein: CASSGGLAAYTDTQYF; CDR3 DNA: TGCGCCAGCAGCGGGGGACTAGCGGCGTACACAGATACGCAGTATTTT
D gene: .; V gene: TRBV7-2; J gene: TRBJ2-7; clone size: .; CDR3 protein: CASSLVVQGGEQYF; CDR3 DNA: TGTGCCAGCAGCTTAGTTGTGCAGGGTGGGGAGCAGTACTTC
D gene: .; V gene: TRBV5-4; J gene: TRBJ2-3; clone size: .; CDR3 protein: CASSSPSADTQYF; CDR3 DNA: TGTGCCAGCAGCTCCCCTAGTGCAGATACGCAGTATTTT
D gene: TRBD2; V gene: TRBV6-2/TRBV6-3; J gene: TRBJ2-3; clone size: .; CDR3 protein: CASSYSMGLAGGDTQYF; CDR3 DNA: TGTGCCAGCAGTTACTCCATGGGACTAGCGGGCGGAGATACGCAGTATTTT
D gene: .; V gene: TRBV20-1; J gene: TRBJ2-7; clone size: .; CDR3 protein: CSARARGDSGEQYF; CDR3 DNA: TGCAGTGCTAGAGCCAGGGGCGATTCTGGCGAGCAGTACTTC
D gene: .; V gene: TRBV9; J gene: TRBJ1-1; clone size: once; CDR3 protein: CASSAHGTEAFF; CDR3 DNA: TGTGCCAGCAGCGCCCACGGCACTGAAGCTTTCTTT
D gene: .; V gene: TRBV15; J gene: TRBJ1-2; clone size: .; CDR3 protein: CATSREGGANYGYTF; CDR3 DNA: TGTGCCACCAGCAGAGAGGGAGGAGCTAACTATGGCTACACCTTC
D gene: TRBD2; V gene: TRBV12-3/TRBV12-4; J gene: TRBJ2-1; clone size: .; CDR3 protein: CASSFWGGEQFF; CDR3 DNA: TGTGCCAGCAGTTTTTGGGGGGGTGAGCAGTTCTTC
D gene: TRBD2; V gene: TRBV4-3; J gene: TRBJ2-7; clone size: .; CDR3 protein: CASSPTVAGPWEQYF; CDR3 DNA: TGCGCCAGCAGCCCTACAGTAGCGGGGCCTTGGGAGCAGTACTTC
D gene: TRBD2; V gene: TRBV7-8; J gene: TRBJ2-5; clone size: .; CDR3 protein: CASTWGGQETQYF; CDR3 DNA: TGTGCCAGCACCTGGGGGGGACAAGAGACCCAGTACTTC
D gene: TRBD1; V gene: TRBV29-1; J gene: TRBJ1-1; clone size: .; CDR3 protein: CSARTGSNTEAFF; CDR3 DNA: TGCAGCGCTCGGACAGGTTCGAACACTGAAGCTTTCTTT
D gene: .; V gene: TRBV10-3; J gene: TRBJ2-7; clone size: .; CDR3 protein: CAISDRAGFEQYF; CDR3 DNA: TGTGCCATCAGTGATAGGGCCGGGTTCGAGCAGTACTTC
D gene: .; V gene: TRBV11-2; J gene: TRBJ2-3; clone size: .; CDR3 protein: CASSRSGSDTDTQYF; CDR3 DNA: TGTGCCAGCAGCCGTAGCGGAAGCGACACAGATACGCAGTATTTT
D gene: TRBD2; V gene: TRBV19; J gene: TRBJ2-1; clone size: .; CDR3 protein: CASSITASGGNEQFF; CDR3 DNA: TGTGCCAGTAGTATTACGGCTAGCGGGGGGAATGAGCAGTTCTTC
D gene: .; V gene: TRBV7-8; J gene: TRBJ2-6; clone size: .; CDR3 protein: CASSPGRGNSGANVLTF; CDR3 DNA: TGTGCCAGCAGCCCCGGGCGGGGAAACTCTGGGGCCAACGTCCTGACTTTC
D gene: TRBD1; V gene: TRBV14; J gene: TRBJ2-7; clone size: few; CDR3 protein: CASSQVPGGSYEQYF; CDR3 DNA: TGTGCCAGCAGCCAAGTGCCAGGGGGCTCCTACGAGCAGTACTTC
D gene: .; V gene: TRBV3-1; J gene: TRBJ2-7; clone size: .; CDR3 protein: CASSQVRSYEQYF; CDR3 DNA: TGTGCCAGCAGCCAAGTCAGGTCCTACGAGCAGTACTTC
D gene: .; V gene: TRBV29-1; J gene: TRBJ2-4; clone size: .; CDR3 protein: CSVGSGDGSKNIQYF; CDR3 DNA: TGCAGCGTTGGAAGTGGGGACGGTTCCAAAAACATTCAGTACTTC
D gene: TRBD1; V gene: TRBV29-1; J gene: TRBJ1-1; clone size: .; CDR3 protein: CSARDRLNTEAFF; CDR3 DNA: TGCAGCGCCAGGGACAGGTTGAACACTGAAGCTTTCTTT
D gene: TRBD1; V gene: TRBV7-8; J gene: TRBJ1-2; clone size: .; CDR3 protein: CASSLAIVRDREYGYTF; CDR3 DNA: TGTGCCAGCAGCTTAGCCATAGTCCGGGACAGGGAGTATGGCTACACCTTC
D gene: .; V gene: TRBV5-6; J gene: TRBJ2-1; clone size: .; CDR3 protein: CASSPGAGVPEQFF; CDR3 DNA: TGTGCCAGCAGCCCGGGGGCGGGGGTCCCTGAGCAGTTCTTC
D gene: TRBD2; V gene: TRBV5-6; J gene: TRBJ2-3; clone size: once; CDR3 protein: CASSFISGGDDTQYF; CDR3 DNA: TGTGCCAGCAGCTTTATCAGCGGGGGGGATGATACGCAGTATTTT
D gene: .; V gene: TRBV3-1; J gene: TRBJ2-7; clone size: .; CDR3 protein: CASSHWGAYEQYF; CDR3 DNA: TGTGCCAGCAGCCATTGGGGAGCCTACGAGCAGTACTTC
D gene: .; V gene: TRBV29-1; J gene: TRBJ2-5; clone size: once; CDR3 protein: CSVRSTGRVTQYF; CDR3 DNA: TGCAGCGTTCGATCCACAGGCCGGGTGACCCAGTACTTC
D gene: .; V gene: TRBV12-3/TRBV12-4; J gene: TRBJ1-1; clone size: few; CDR3 protein: CASSFGQNTEAFF; CDR3 DNA: TGTGCCAGCAGTTTTGGGCAGAACACTGAAGCTTTCTTT
D gene: TRBD1; V gene: TRBV3-1; J gene: TRBJ1-1; clone size: .; CDR3 protein: CASSRTGLNTEAFF; CDR3 DNA: TGTGCCAGCAGCCGGACAGGGTTGAACACTGAAGCTTTCTTT
D gene: .; V gene: TRBV20-1; J gene: TRBJ1-6; clone size: .; CDR3 protein: CSARDLAGDSPLHF; CDR3 DNA: TGCAGTGCTAGAGATCTGGCAGGGGATTCACCCCTCCACTTT
D gene: .; V gene: TRBV6-5; J gene: TRBJ1-2; clone size: .; CDR3 protein: CASRTDYGYTF; CDR3 DNA: TGTGCCAGCCGGACCGACTATGGCTACACCTTC
D gene: TRBD2; V gene: TRBV13; J gene: TRBJ2-7; clone size: .; CDR3 protein: CASSLGSSGGPYEQYF; CDR3 DNA: TGTGCCAGCAGCTTGGGGAGTAGCGGGGGGCCCTACGAGCAGTACTTC
D gene: .; V gene: TRBV14; J gene: TRBJ2-1; clone size: .; CDR3 protein: CASSQAPGFEQFF; CDR3 DNA: TGTGCCAGCAGCCAAGCCCCCGGTTTTGAGCAGTTCTTC